This is a list of T cell receptor beta chains from one sample in a study of T cell responses to AZD1222 COVID-19 vaccine. The assay was immunoSEQ multiplex PCR, and TCRdb's table has in-frame clones only and misses some. In the table there are approximately 150,000 clones, roughly nine tenths of which are singletons. The sample here was peripheral blood, taken on day 0 of AZD1222 vaccination. The source is an adult in good health. Both conserved end residues are part of each CDR3. Fields, in order: CDR3 protein, V gene.

CASSPLGAGGPTDTQYF | TRBV7-3
CASRWAGEAFF | TRBV19
CATSGGTEGVMRPQHF | TRBV15
CASSRTGDSYNEQFF | TRBV11-2
CASIYAIQLTPPGSFSKNIQYF | TRBV14
CASSQSTGAQDTQYF | TRBV5-1
CASSLGTGGWYEQYF | TRBV13
CASRSGQQTNEKLFF | TRBV5-4
CAWNPPSGNTIYF | TRBV30
CASSFAAGGTEAFF | TRBV5-5
CASSYRDRGSYEQYF | TRBV6-5
CAISYLAASTDTQYF | TRBV10-3
CASSSGGVLYGYTF | TRBV19
CASSRNRVVEDEQYF | TRBV18
CSVDGGPLPPQPQHF | TRBV29-1
CASSPDKNNSPLHF | TRBV5-1
CASSQTELPGGTQYF | TRBV4-1
CASSLQEYNEQFF | TRBV12-3/TRBV12-4
CASSPQGAGTGELFF | TRBV19
CASSLTEGSEKLFF | TRBV27
CASSSWINQPQHF | TRBV19
CASSFTGTGKDEQYF | TRBV5-5
CASSMAQRYYEQYF | TRBV19
CASSSPGAGTEAFF | TRBV3-1/TRBV3-2